What follows are 12 T cell receptor beta chains derived from one specimen sequenced in a study of CD8+ T cells in alopecia areata. Sequencing used cDNA as its template, made by extracting RNA and reverse transcribing it. The repertoire was sequenced with immunoSEQ multiplex PCR; TCRdb's copy has only in-frame clones and lacks some. The sample lists about 140,000 clones, 50% to 65% seen once, with about 4.3% in the top ten. Sequenced sample: CD4+ T cells sorted from blood. The receptors were sampled from a human donor in good health.

The chain joins TRBV29-1 to TRBJ2-7; TRBD1 agrees at 7 bases. In germline, CDR1 is SQVTM, CDR2 ANQGSEA. J lost 5 bases, V lost 3 bases, and 1 base had no gene match. The CDR3 runs to 11 residues. CDR3 DNA: TGCAGCGTTGACAGGGGGAACGAGCAGTACTTC. Amino acids: CSVDRGNEQYF.

A few counts support this clone. The J gene is TRBJ2-7, the V gene TRBV29-1; D is uncertain. Germline CDR1 and CDR2: SQVTM and ANQGSEA. The CDR3 contains 12 residues. Trimming stripped 6 bases from V and 3 bases from J, with 12 bases between. The DNA of the CDR3 is TGCAGCGTCTCAACTGGGAACTACGAGCAGTACTTC. Translated, it gives CSVSTGNYEQYF.

The genes are TRBV2 and TRBJ1-1, with D hard to call. The V gene lost 6 bases and the J gene lost 1 base, with 9 bases spanning the gap. The length of the CDR3 is 13 residues. Germline V gene lookup returns CDR1 SNHLY and CDR2 FYNNEI. CDR3 sequence (DNA): TGTGCCAGCAGATGGGGTTGGAACACTGAAGCTTTCTTT. This translates into CASRWGWNTEAFF.

A few counts support this clone. The chain links TRBV19 to TRBJ2-1; 8 nucleotides agree with TRBD1. Trimming cost V 2 bases and J 9 bases; bases outside gene matches: 6. Looked up from germline, CDR1 is LNHDA and CDR2 is SQIVND (reference sequence). This CDR3 is 14 amino acids long. CDR3 protein: CASSIQGATAEQFF. The CDR3 coding sequence is TGTGCCAGTAGTATACAGGGGGCTACGGCTGAGCAGTTCTTC.

This chain uses TRBV2 with TRBJ1-4, with 10 positions matching TRBD1. The CDR3 runs 15 residues. Germline V gene data show CDR1 as SNHLY and CDR2 as FYNNEI. J was trimmed by 5 bases and V by 7 bases; bases with no gene match: 7. The CDR3 nucleotides are TGTGCCAGCACTAGGGACAGGGGCCAGAATGAAAAACTGTTTTTT. Translation gives CASTRDRGQNEKLFF.

The V call is TRBV6-1, the J call TRBJ2-7; 7 bases are a match to TRBD2. With V trimmed by 8 bases and J by 4 bases, 11 bases remained unmatched. CDR3 length: 14 residues. Germline V gene data show CDR1 as MNHNS and CDR2 as SASEGT. The CDR3 region has the DNA TGTGCCAGCGTAAGCCGGACGGGAGGTTACGAGCAGTACTTC. Translated: CASVSRTGGYEQYF.

The V gene is TRBV15, the J gene TRBJ1-5; unclear D gene. CDR3 length equals 13 residues. The V end lost 1 base, the J end lost 6 bases, and 7 bases lay between the germline ends. CDR1 is LNHNV, CDR2 YYDKDF, per germline (reference sequence). CDR3 loop: CATSRGGTQPQHF. In DNA, the CDR3 is TGTGCCACCAGCAGAGGCGGAACTCAGCCCCAGCATTTT.

The chain employs TRBV5-6 and TRBJ2-3; D remains unclear. Germline V gene sequence: CDR1 SGHDT, CDR2 YYEEEE. The length of the CDR3 is 13 residues. The V and J ends lost 2 bases and 5 bases respectively, with 9 bases between them. The CDR3 spells CASSFTVGDTQYF. The CDR3 DNA reads TGTGCCAGCAGCTTTACAGTTGGAGATACGCAGTATTTT.

The chain links TRBV2 to TRBJ2-1; D is uncertain. V lost 5 bases, J lost 4 bases, and 9 bases lay in between. CDR1 is SNHLY and CDR2 is FYNNEI in the germline V gene. The CDR3 has 13 residues. This CDR3 is CASSTRLYNEQFF. In nucleotides, the CDR3 is TGTGCCAGCAGTACCCGACTTTACAATGAGCAGTTCTTC.

This chain uses TRBV29-1 with TRBJ2-2; D is unresolved. With 6 bases removed from V and 1 base from J, the gap between germline ends came to 9 bases. Germline assignment: CDR1 SQVTM and CDR2 ANQGSEA. This CDR3 is 13 amino acids long. In DNA form, the CDR3 reads TGCAGCGTCAACTACAGGAACACCGGGGAGCTGTTTTTT. It is translated as CSVNYRNTGELFF.

About this clone itself: Other DNA sequences within the sample encode an identical CDR3. V is TRBV18 and J is TRBJ2-7; D is uncertain. V was trimmed by 2 bases and J by 5 bases, leaving 4 bases between them. The CDR3 is made up of 11 amino acids. Germline V gene sequence: CDR1 KGHSH, CDR2 LQKENI. CDR3 sequence reads: CASSPGDEQYF. The CDR3 DNA sequence: TGTGCCAGCTCACCAGGGGACGAGCAGTACTTC.

About this clone: Other DNA sequences in the same sample also yield this CDR3. The chain joins TRBV27 to TRBJ2-6; D is uncertain. This CDR3 has 13 amino acids. Germline CDR1 reads MNHEY; CDR2 reads SMNVEV (reference sequence). V was shortened by 0 bases and J by 3 bases, with 0 bases between the two germline ends. The CDR3 is CASSLSGANVLTF. As DNA, the CDR3 is TGTGCCAGCAGTTTATCTGGGGCCAACGTCCTGACTTTC.